These 5 T cell receptor beta chains were all obtained from the same sample, sequenced in a study of blood T cell repertoires in COVID-19. Profiled with immunoSEQ multiplex PCR; TCRdb holds only in-frame clones, not every one. In the table there are some 280,000 clones, 86% of which are singletons. Sequenced input: peripheral blood. The receptors were gathered from a woman in her 30s with active or convalescent COVID-19.

This chain joins TRBV30 and TRBJ1-2; D possibly corresponds to TRBD1 (6 bases). Germline values: CDR1 GTSNPN, CDR2 SVGIG (reference sequence). The CDR3 spans 17 residues. Trimming took off 3 bases at V and 3 bases at J, with 23 bases between the two ends. The chain's CDR3 is CAWRAELDSGGDYGYTF. DNA for the CDR3: TGTGCCTGGAGAGCCGAGTTGGACAGCGGAGGTGACTATGGCTACACCTTC.

The chain recombines TRBV24-1 with TRBJ1-2; 10 bases match TRBD1. The CDR3 runs 18 residues. Germline V gene lookup returns CDR1 KGHDR and CDR2 SFDVKD. J was trimmed by 6 bases and V by 3 bases; bases with no gene match: 15. CDR3 region: CATSDRPGTGATGNGYTF. In nucleotides, the CDR3 is TGTGCCACCAGTGATCGTCCCGGGACAGGGGCCACAGGGAATGGCTACACCTTC.

The V and J genes are TRBV29-1 and TRBJ2-7, with 9 bases fitting TRBD1. With V trimmed by 6 bases and J by 1 base, 7 bases remained unmatched. Germline V gene sequence: CDR1 SQVTM, CDR2 ANQGSEA. This CDR3 contains 14 residues. The CDR3 sequence: CSVRPDRGSYEQYF. CDR3 bases: TGCAGCGTGAGACCGGACAGGGGTTCCTACGAGCAGTACTTC.

The CDR3 DNA follows: TGTGCCAGCAGCCCCCTCTCTGGAAACACCATATATTTT. Protein sequence: CASSPLSGNTIYF. The chain is built from TRBV9 and TRBJ1-3; D gene unclear. CDR1 is SGDLS and CDR2 is YYNGEE in the germline V gene. The CDR3 sequence is 13 residues long. V lost 4 bases, J lost 0 bases, and 5 bases lay in between.

Comments on this clone: The same CDR3 also results from other DNA sequences found in this sample. The gene calls are TRBV19 and TRBJ2-3; D unclear. V dropped 0 bases and J dropped 4 bases, with 5 bases sitting between them. The germline V gene has CDR1 LNHDA and CDR2 SQIVND (reference sequence). This CDR3 has 13 amino acids. The CDR3 loop is CASSIDRADTQYF. In DNA, the CDR3 is TGTGCCAGTAGTATAGATCGCGCAGATACGCAGTATTTT.